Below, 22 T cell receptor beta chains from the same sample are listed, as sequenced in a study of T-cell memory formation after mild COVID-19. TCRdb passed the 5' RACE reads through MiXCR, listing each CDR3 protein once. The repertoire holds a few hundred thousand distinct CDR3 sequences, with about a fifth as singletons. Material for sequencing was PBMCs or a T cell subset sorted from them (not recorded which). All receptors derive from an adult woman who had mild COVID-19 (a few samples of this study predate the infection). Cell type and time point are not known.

CDR3 protein: CASSLLVGGPGDEQYF. Here the CDR3 DNA reads TGTGCCAGCAGTTTACTAGTAGGGGGCCCTGGGGACGAGCAGTACTTC. This chain uses TRBV27 with TRBJ2-7; 7 bases are a match to TRBD1. The ends lost 2 bases at V and 5 bases at J; junction bases unmatched: 12. CDR3 length equals 16 residues. CDR1 is MNHEY and CDR2 is SMNVEV in the germline V gene (reference sequence).

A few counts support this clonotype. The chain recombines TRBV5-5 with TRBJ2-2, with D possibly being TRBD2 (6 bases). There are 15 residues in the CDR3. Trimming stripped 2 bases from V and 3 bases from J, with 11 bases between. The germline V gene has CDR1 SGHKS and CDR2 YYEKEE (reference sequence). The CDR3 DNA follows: TGTGCCAGCAGCTTAGGCACGGGGGACACCGGGGAGCTGTTTTTT. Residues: CASSLGTGDTGELFF.

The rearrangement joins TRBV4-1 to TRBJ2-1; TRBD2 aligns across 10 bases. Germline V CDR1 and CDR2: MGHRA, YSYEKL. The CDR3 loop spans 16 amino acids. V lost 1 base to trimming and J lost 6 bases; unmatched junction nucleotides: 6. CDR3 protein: CASSQVLAGVINEQFF. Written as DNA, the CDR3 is TGCGCCAGCAGCCAAGTTCTAGCGGGGGTCATCAATGAGCAGTTCTTC.

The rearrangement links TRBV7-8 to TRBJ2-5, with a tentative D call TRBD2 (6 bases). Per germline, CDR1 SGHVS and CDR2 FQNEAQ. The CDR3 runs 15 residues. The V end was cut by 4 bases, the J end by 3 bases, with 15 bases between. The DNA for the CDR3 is TGTGCCAGCAGCTACCGACTAGTAGCGGAAGAGACCCAGTACTTC. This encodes CASSYRLVAEETQYF. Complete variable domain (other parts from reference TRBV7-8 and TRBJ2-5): GAGVSQSPRYKVAKRGQDVALRCDPISGHVSLFWYQQALGQGPEFLTYFQNEAQLDKSGLPSDRFFAERPEGSVSTLKIQRTQQEDSAVYLCASSYRLVAEETQYFGPGTRLLVL.

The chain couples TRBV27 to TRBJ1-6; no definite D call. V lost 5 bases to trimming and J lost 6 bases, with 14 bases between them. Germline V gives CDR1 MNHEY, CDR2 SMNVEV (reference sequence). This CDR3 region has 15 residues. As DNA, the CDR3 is TGTGCCAGCAGTAACCGTCAGGCGGGTAATTCACCCCTCCACTTT. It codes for CASSNRQAGNSPLHF.

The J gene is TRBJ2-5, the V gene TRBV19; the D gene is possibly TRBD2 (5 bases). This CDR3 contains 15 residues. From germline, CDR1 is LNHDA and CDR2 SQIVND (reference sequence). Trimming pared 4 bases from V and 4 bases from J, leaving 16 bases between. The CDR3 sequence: CASSRWSGNGETQYF. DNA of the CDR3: TGTGCCAGTAGTAGGTGGTCGGGGAATGGAGAGACCCAGTACTTC. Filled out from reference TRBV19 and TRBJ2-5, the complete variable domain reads DGGITQSPKYLFRKEGQNVTLSCEQNLNHDAMYWYRQDPGQGLRLIYYSQIVNDFQKGDIAEGYSVSREKKESFPLTVTSAQKNPTAFYLCASSRWSGNGETQYFGPGTRLLVL.

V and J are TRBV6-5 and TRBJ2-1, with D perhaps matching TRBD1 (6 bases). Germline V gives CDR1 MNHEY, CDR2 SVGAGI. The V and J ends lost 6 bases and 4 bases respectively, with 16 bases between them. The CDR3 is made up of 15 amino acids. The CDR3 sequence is CASSQGQSIYNEQFF. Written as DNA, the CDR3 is TGTGCCAGCAGCCAGGGGCAGAGCATATACAATGAGCAGTTCTTC.

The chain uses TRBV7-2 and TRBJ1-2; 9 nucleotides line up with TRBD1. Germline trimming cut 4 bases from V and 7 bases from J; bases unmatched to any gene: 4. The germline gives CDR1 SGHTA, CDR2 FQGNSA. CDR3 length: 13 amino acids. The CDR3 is CASSYGQGFGYTF. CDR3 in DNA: TGTGCCAGCAGCTACGGACAGGGGTTTGGCTACACCTTC. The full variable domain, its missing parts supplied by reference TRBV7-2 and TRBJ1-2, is GAGVSQSPSNKVTEKGKDVELRCDPISGHTALYWYRQSLGQGLEFLIYFQGNSAPDKSGLPSDRFSAERTGGSVSTLTIQRTQQEDSAVYLCASSYGQGFGYTFGSGTRLTVV.

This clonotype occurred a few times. Written as DNA, the CDR3 is TGTGCCAGCAGCCCGAAGACTAGCGGGGGCTCGGATACGCAGTATTTT. Protein product: CASSPKTSGGSDTQYF. V usage is TRBV3-1 and J usage is TRBJ2-3; 12 bases are a match to TRBD2. This CDR3 region has 16 residues. Germline-derived CDR1 and CDR2 are LGHDT and YNNKEL (reference sequence). Trimming at V came to 4 bases and at J to 6 bases, leaving 8 bases not matched to a gene.

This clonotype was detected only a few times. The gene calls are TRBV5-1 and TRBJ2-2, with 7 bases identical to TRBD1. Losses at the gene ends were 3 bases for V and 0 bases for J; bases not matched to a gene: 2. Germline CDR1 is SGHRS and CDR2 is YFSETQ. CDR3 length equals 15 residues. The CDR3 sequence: CASSWDSTNTGELFF. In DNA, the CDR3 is TGCGCCAGCAGCTGGGACAGTACGAACACCGGGGAGCTGTTTTTT.

CDR3 DNA sequence: TGCAGCGTAGTAAGCCGCGACAGGGGTGAGACCCAGTACTTC. Its translation is CSVVSRDRGETQYF. The chain joins TRBV29-1 to TRBJ2-5; 8 nucleotides line up with TRBD1. The CDR3 is 14 residues long. The germline V gene encodes CDR1 SQVTM and CDR2 ANQGSEA. The junction had 11 bases not matched to a gene; V was cut back by 6 bases and J by 5 bases.

Here the CDR3 reads CASSRGPEQYF. For the CDR3, the DNA is TGTGCCAGTAGTAGGGGGCCCGAGCAGTACTTC. This chain links TRBV19 with TRBJ2-7; TRBD1 is a possible D gene (6 bases). Germline loops: CDR1 LNHDA, CDR2 SQIVND (reference sequence). The CDR3 runs to 11 residues. Trimming pared 4 bases from V and 6 bases from J, leaving 7 bases between. Variable domain in full (rest from reference TRBV19 and TRBJ2-7): DGGITQSPKYLFRKEGQNVTLSCEQNLNHDAMYWYRQDPGQGLRLIYYSQIVNDFQKGDIAEGYSVSREKKESFPLTVTSAQKNPTAFYLCASSRGPEQYFGPGTRLTVT.

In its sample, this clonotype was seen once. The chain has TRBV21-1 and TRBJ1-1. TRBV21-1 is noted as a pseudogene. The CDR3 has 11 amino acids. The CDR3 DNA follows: TGTGCCAGCAGCAAAGAAGACGGGGCTTTCTTT. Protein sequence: CASSKEDGAFF.

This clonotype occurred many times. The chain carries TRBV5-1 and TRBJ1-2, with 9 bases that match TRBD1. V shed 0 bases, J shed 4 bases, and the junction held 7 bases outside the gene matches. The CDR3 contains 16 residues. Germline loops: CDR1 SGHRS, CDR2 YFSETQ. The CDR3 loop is CASSLEAQGALYGYTF. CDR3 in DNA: TGCGCCAGCAGCTTGGAGGCACAGGGGGCTCTCTATGGCTACACCTTC.

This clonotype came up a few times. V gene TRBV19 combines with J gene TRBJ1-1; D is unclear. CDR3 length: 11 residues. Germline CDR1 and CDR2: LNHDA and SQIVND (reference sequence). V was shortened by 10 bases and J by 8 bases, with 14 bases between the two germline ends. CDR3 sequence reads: CATRSVVEAFF. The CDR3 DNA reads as TGTGCCACTCGCTCCGTCGTAGAAGCTTTCTTT.

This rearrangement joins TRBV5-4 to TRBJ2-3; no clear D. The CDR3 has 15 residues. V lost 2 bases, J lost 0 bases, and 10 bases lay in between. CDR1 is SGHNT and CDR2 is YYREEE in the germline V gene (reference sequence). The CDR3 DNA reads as TGTGCCAGCAGCTTTCTCGCGTCCAGCACAGATACGCAGTATTTT. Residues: CASSFLASSTDTQYF.

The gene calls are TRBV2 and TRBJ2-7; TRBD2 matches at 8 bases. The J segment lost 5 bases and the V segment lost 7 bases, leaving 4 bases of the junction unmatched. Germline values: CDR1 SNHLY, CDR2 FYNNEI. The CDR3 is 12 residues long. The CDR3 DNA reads TGTGCCAGCAAGCGGGAGCTTAACGAGCAGTACTTC. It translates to CASKRELNEQYF.

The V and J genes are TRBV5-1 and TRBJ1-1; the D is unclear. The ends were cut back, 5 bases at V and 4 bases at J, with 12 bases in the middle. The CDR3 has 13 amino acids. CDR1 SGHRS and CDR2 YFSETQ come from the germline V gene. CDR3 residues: CASRSSPGTEAFF. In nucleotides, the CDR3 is TGCGCCAGCAGGTCAAGTCCGGGCACTGAAGCTTTCTTT.

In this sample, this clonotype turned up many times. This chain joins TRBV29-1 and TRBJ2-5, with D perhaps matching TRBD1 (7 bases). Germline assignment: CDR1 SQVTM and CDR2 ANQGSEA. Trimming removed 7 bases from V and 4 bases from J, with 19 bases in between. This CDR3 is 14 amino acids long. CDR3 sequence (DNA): TGCAGCGGTAGGATAGGAGGGGGCGGAGAGACCCAGTACTTC. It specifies CSGRIGGGGETQYF.

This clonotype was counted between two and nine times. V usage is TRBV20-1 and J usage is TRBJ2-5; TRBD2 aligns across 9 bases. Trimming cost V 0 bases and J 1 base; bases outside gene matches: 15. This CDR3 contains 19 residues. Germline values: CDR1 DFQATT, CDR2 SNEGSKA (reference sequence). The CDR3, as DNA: TGCAGTGCTAGAGACGCGGCTGGACTAGCGAGAGGATCCCAAGAGACCCAGTACTTC. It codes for CSARDAAGLARGSQETQYF.

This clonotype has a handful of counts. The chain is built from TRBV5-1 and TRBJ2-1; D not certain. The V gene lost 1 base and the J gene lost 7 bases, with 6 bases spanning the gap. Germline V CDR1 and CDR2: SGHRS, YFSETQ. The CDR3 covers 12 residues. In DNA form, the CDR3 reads TGCGCCAGCAGCTTGACCGTTAATGAGCAGTTCTTC. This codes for CASSLTVNEQFF. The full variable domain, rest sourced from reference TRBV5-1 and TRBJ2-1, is KAGVTQTPRYLIKTRGQQVTLSCSPISGHRSVSWYQQTPGQGLQFLFEYFSETQRNKGNFPGRFSGRQFSNSRSEMNVSTLELGDSALYLCASSLTVNEQFFGPGTRLTVL.

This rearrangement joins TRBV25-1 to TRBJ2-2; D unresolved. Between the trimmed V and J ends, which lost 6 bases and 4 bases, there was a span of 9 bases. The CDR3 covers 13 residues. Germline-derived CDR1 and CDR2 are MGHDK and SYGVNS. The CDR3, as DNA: TGTGCCAGCAGGAGCACGTTCACCGGGGAGCTGTTTTTT. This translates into CASRSTFTGELFF.